Shown below are 17 T cell receptor beta chains from a single sample sequenced in a study of blood T cells in healthy people across ages. Through a sample-barcoded 5' primer and a J-beta primer mix, a second PCR was run for about 6 to 11 cycles. TCRdb reanalysed the 5' RACE reads using MiXCR and keeps one entry per CDR3 protein. This sample has approximately 600,000 distinct CDR3 sequences, with about 54% found just once. Sequencing was done on a sample of blood. The origin of the receptors is a man aged 55 to 69 in good health.

CDR3 sequence: CASSQGQGVPPLHF. The CDR3 DNA sequence: TGTGCCAGCAGCCAGGGACAGGGGGTTCCACCCCTCCACTTT. The rearrangement uses TRBV3-1 and TRBJ1-6, with 11 bases aligning to TRBD1. Germline loops: CDR1 LGHDT, CDR2 YNNKEL (reference sequence). With 3 bases clipped from V and 11 bases from J, the junction kept 3 bases outside the gene matches. The CDR3 sequence is 14 residues long.

This rearrangement joins TRBV20-1 to TRBJ2-3, with 10 bases fitting TRBD1. J gave up 7 bases and V 3 bases, and 13 bases lay outside the gene matches. Germline CDR1 DFQATT, CDR2 SNEGSKA (reference sequence). The CDR3 loop spans 16 amino acids. CDR3 protein: CSARRPGQGPENTQYF. DNA for the CDR3: TGCAGTGCTAGGAGACCGGGACAGGGGCCCGAAAATACGCAGTATTTT.

The rearrangement uses TRBV4-3 and TRBJ2-3; D unresolved. Looked up from germline, CDR1 is LGHNA and CDR2 is YSLEER. The germline V and J ends were trimmed by 0 bases and 2 bases, with 9 bases remaining between them. This CDR3 region has 15 residues. The CDR3 is CASSQDGYYTDTQYF. CDR3 nucleotides: TGCGCCAGCAGCCAAGACGGCTACTACACAGATACGCAGTATTTT.

This clonotype was detected ten times or more. The chain carries TRBV7-9 and TRBJ2-7; D gene unclear. From germline, CDR1 is SEHNR and CDR2 FQNEAQ (reference sequence). The CDR3 spans 14 residues. Deletions cut 0 bases from V and 2 bases from J, with 8 bases between. CDR3 bases: TGTGCCAGCAGCTTAGCGATGGAGCCCTACGAGCAGTACTTC. Its translation is CASSLAMEPYEQYF.

CDR3 nucleotides: TGTGCCAGCAGCTTAGGGGACATATTTGAGACCCAGTACTTC. Its protein product is CASSLGDIFETQYF. The gene calls are TRBV7-6 and TRBJ2-5; the D gene is possibly TRBD1 (6 bases). Germline CDR1 is SGHVS and CDR2 is FNYEAQ. CDR3 size: 14 residues. Deletions cut 1 base from V and 5 bases from J, with 11 bases between.

This clonotype appeared a few times. The genes are TRBV6-2 or TRBV6-3 and TRBJ2-5; 9 bases line up with TRBD2. The CDR3 totals 15 residues. The junction had 12 bases not matched to a gene; V was cut back by 8 bases and J by 5 bases. Germline values: CDR1 MNHEY, CDR2 SVGEGT. CDR3 DNA sequence: TGTGCCAGCTCCCCTAGCGGGGAATCTCGGGAGACCCAGTACTTC. Protein product: CASSPSGESRETQYF.

This rearrangement joins TRBV5-1 to TRBJ2-3; TRBD1 matches 7 bases. V trimming: 0 bases; J trimming: 4 bases; junction bases outside the gene matches: 11. CDR1 and CDR2 (germline): SGHRS, YFSETQ. CDR3 length equals 17 residues. For the CDR3, the DNA is TGCGCCAGCAGCTTGGGTTCGCCAGGGGGTCGGGCAGATACGCAGTATTTT. Its protein product is CASSLGSPGGRADTQYF. The whole variable domain, filled in from reference TRBV5-1 and TRBJ2-3, reads KAGVTQTPRYLIKTRGQQVTLSCSPISGHRSVSWYQQTPGQGLQFLFEYFSETQRNKGNFPGRFSGRQFSNSRSEMNVSTLELGDSALYLCASSLGSPGGRADTQYFGPGTRLTVL.

The chain joins TRBV12-3 or TRBV12-4 to TRBJ2-3; 7 bases are shared with TRBD2. The CDR3 is made up of 14 amino acids. With 4 bases clipped from V and 1 base from J, the junction kept 2 bases outside the gene matches. The CDR3: CASSSAGRTDTQYF. The CDR3 DNA reads as TGTGCCAGCAGTTCAGCGGGGCGCACAGATACGCAGTATTTT.

This chain joins TRBV10-3 and TRBJ2-1; D is undetermined. The length of the CDR3 is 15 residues. Germline CDR1 is ENHRY and CDR2 is SYGVKD. The V end lost 2 bases, the J end lost 0 bases, and 8 bases lay between the germline ends. CDR3 sequence (DNA): TGTGCCATCAGTGAGCGAAGTCTCTCCTACAATGAGCAGTTCTTC. This codes for CAISERSLSYNEQFF.

The chain has TRBV6-5 and TRBJ1-2, with D perhaps TRBD1 (6 bases). V lost 5 bases, J lost 7 bases, and 14 bases lay in between. This CDR3 comprises 13 residues. Germline V gene sequence: CDR1 MNHEY, CDR2 SVGAGI. The CDR3 sequence: CASSTRGGPGYTF. DNA for the CDR3: TGTGCCAGCAGTACTCGGGGGGGGCCTGGCTACACCTTC.

The rearrangement links TRBV4-1 to TRBJ2-4; the match to TRBD2 covers 14 bases. The assigned J gene may be wrong: the sequence end matches TRBJ2-7 better. There are 18 residues in the CDR3. Germline V gives CDR1 MGHRA, CDR2 YSYEKL. The CDR3 DNA follows: TGCGCCAGCAGCCAAGATCAAGGGACTAGCGGGGGCGAATACGAGCAGTACTTC. It specifies CASSQDQGTSGGEYEQYF.

The CDR3 loop reads CASQGLTSTDTQYF. Here the CDR3 DNA reads TGTGCCAGCCAGGGACTAACTAGCACAGATACGCAGTATTTT. V gene TRBV12-3 or TRBV12-4 combines with J gene TRBJ2-3, with 7 bases aligning to TRBD2. This CDR3 comprises 14 residues. Trimming removed 8 bases from V and 0 bases from J; junction bases left unmatched: 5.

The chain carries TRBV20-1 and TRBJ2-2; 7 bases are shared with TRBD1. There are 14 residues in the CDR3. CDR1 and CDR2 (germline): DFQATT, SNEGSKA (reference sequence). Trimming at V came to 3 bases and at J to 7 bases, leaving 8 bases not matched to a gene. CDR3 in amino acids: CSASRDSHNGELFF. The CDR3 DNA is TGCAGTGCTAGTCGGGACAGCCATAACGGGGAGCTGTTTTTT.

This sequence joins TRBV6-5 and TRBJ2-7; perhaps D is TRBD1 or TRBD2 (5 bases each). The CDR3 contains 14 residues. Germline CDR1 reads MNHEY; CDR2 reads SVGAGI. With 6 bases removed from V and 6 bases from J, the gap between germline ends came to 18 bases. The CDR3 reads CASSPPGRPFEQYF. The CDR3 DNA reads as TGTGCCAGCAGCCCACCGGGACGGCCTTTCGAGCAGTACTTC.

This sequence joins TRBV5-1 and TRBJ2-3, with 8 bases lining up with TRBD2. The CDR3 has 17 residues. CDR1 is SGHRS, CDR2 YFSETQ, per germline. V was pared by 1 base and J by 2 bases, with 9 bases of the junction left unmatched. For the CDR3, the DNA is TGCGCCAGCAGCTTGATAGGTAGCGGGATCCCCACAGATACGCAGTATTTT. It is translated as CASSLIGSGIPTDTQYF.

The chain joins TRBV5-1 to TRBJ1-4; D uncertain. V lost 4 bases, J lost 8 bases, and 15 bases lay in between. Germline loops: CDR1 SGHRS, CDR2 YFSETQ. The CDR3 loop spans 14 amino acids. The CDR3 DNA reads as TGCGCCAGCAGCGTCCGGGTCGATAACGAAAAACTGTTTTTT. Residues: CASSVRVDNEKLFF.

This clonotype was seen more than once but under ten times. V usage is TRBV7-9 and J usage is TRBJ2-7; D is ambiguous. V gave up 4 bases and J gave up 4 bases, with 14 bases separating them. The CDR3 loop spans 14 amino acids. CDR1 is SEHNR, CDR2 FQNEAQ, per germline (reference sequence). As DNA, the CDR3 is TGTGCCAGCAGCTCGGTGAGACACCAATACGAGCAGTACTTC. Translating it yields CASSSVRHQYEQYF.